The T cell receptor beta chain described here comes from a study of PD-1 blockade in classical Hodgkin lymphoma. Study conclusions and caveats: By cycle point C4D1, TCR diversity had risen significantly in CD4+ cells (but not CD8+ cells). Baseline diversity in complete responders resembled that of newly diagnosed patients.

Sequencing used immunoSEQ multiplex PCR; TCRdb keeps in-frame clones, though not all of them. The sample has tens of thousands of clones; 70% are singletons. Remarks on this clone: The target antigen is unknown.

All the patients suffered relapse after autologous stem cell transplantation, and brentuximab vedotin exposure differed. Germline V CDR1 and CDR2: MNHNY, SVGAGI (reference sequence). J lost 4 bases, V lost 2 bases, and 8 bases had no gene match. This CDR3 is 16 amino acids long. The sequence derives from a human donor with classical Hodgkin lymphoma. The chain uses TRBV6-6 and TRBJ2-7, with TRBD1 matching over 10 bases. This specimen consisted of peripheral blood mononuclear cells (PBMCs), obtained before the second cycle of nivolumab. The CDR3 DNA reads TGTGCCAGCAGTTACCGGGGGGACAGGGGCGAGTACGAGCAGTACTTC. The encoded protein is CASSYRGDRGEYEQYF.